This T cell receptor (beta chain) was sequenced in a study of cytomegalovirus exposure and HLA in healthy donors. The overall study: Out of approximately 170 million T cells, an earlier analysis found around 110 million unique TCR beta sequences in total. Study-wide findings and caveats: Association of a missense DCLRE1C variant with TCR beta V- and J-gene trimming was reported in a later analysis. Using a false discovery rate of 0.05, a later analysis showed that 16,000 or so TCR beta sequences were associated with HLA alleles.

To note about this clone: The target antigen is unknown.

A multiplex PCR was run with 60 Vbeta primers and 13 Jbeta primers. The assay was immunoSEQ multiplex PCR, and TCRdb's table has in-frame clones only and misses some. The sample has more than 150,000 clones; roughly 84% are singletons. The CDR3 runs to 14 residues. V was pared by 6 bases and J by 5 bases, with 13 bases of the junction left unmatched. Germline V gene sequence: CDR1 SQVTM, CDR2 ANQGSEA. The sample was PBMCs. J is TRBJ2-7 and V is TRBV29-1; 7 bases are shared with TRBD2. This TCR was sampled from a girl in the first two years of life in good health and CMV-seronegative. The CDR3 DNA is TGCAGCGTGCTAGGAGCGGGATCGTACGACGAGCAGTACTTC. This encodes CSVLGAGSYDEQYF.